This T cell receptor beta chain was found in a study of shared clonotypes between healthy human individuals. With 0 bases clipped from V and 8 bases from J, the junction kept 5 bases outside the gene matches. Germline CDR1 and CDR2: LNHNV and YYDKDF (reference sequence). This CDR3 is 15 amino acids long. A word on this clone: Its specificity is not known.

Findings and limits, study-wide: Generation probability values for non-shared clonotypes were lower than those for clonotypes shared by all four donors.

The assay was immunoSEQ multiplex PCR, and TCRdb's table has in-frame clones only and misses some. The sample records more than 400,000 clones, 90% to 96% being singletons. The specimen was naive CD4+ T cells sorted from blood. The subset: CD45RA+ positively selected. The sequence was collected from a woman between 25 and 40 years old in good health. This chain joins TRBV15 and TRBJ1-4; 8 positions agree with TRBD1. The CDR3 reads CATSRDRGHREKLFF. CDR3 coding DNA: TGTGCCACCAGCAGAGACAGGGGGCATCGGGAAAAACTGTTTTTT.